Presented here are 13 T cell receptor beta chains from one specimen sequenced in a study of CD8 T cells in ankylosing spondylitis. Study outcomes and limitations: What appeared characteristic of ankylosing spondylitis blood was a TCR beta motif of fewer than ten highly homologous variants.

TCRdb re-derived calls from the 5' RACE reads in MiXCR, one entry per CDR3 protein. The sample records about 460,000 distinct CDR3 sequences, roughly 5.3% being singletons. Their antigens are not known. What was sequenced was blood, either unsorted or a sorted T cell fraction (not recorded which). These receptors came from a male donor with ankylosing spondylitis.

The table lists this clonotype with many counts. The CDR3 here is CSASRGNRYNEQFF. For the CDR3, the DNA is TGCAGTGCTAGTAGGGGAAACCGATACAATGAGCAGTTCTTC. The rearrangement joins TRBV20-1 to TRBJ2-1; D might be TRBD1 (5 bases). The CDR3 runs to 14 residues. With 3 bases removed from V and 4 bases from J, the gap between germline ends came to 13 bases. Germline values: CDR1 DFQATT, CDR2 SNEGSKA (reference sequence).

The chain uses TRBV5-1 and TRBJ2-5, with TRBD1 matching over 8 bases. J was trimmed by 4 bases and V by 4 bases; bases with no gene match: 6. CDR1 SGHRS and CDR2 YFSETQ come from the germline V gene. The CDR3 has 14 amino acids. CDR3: CASSGGQVGETQYF. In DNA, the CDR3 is TGCGCCAGCAGCGGGGGACAGGTGGGAGAGACCCAGTACTTC.

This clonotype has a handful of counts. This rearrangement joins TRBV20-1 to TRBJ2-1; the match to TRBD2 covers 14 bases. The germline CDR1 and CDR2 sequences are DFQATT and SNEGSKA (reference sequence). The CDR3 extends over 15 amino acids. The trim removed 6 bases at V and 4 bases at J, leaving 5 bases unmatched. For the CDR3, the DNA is TGCAGTGCCCCCGGACTAGCGGGGGGTTACAATGAGCAGTTCTTC. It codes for CSAPGLAGGYNEQFF.

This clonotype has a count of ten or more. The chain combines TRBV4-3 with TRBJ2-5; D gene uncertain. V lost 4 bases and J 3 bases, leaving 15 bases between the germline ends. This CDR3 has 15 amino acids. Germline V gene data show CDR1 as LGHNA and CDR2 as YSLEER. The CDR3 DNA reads TGCGCCAGCAGCCTCAACCCCATTTGGGAAGAGACCCAGTACTTC. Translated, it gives CASSLNPIWEETQYF.

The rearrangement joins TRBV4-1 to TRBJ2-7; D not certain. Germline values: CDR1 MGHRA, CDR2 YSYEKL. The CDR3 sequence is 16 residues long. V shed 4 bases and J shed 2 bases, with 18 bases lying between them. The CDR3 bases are TGCGCCAGCAGCCCCCGCGGCGGCACCATAGCCTACGAGCAGTACTTC. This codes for CASSPRGGTIAYEQYF.

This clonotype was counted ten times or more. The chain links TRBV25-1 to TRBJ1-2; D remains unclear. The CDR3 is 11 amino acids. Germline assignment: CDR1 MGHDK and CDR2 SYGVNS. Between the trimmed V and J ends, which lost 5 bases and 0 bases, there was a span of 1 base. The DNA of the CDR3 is TGTGCCAGCAGTACTAACTATGGCTACACCTTC. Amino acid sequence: CASSTNYGYTF.

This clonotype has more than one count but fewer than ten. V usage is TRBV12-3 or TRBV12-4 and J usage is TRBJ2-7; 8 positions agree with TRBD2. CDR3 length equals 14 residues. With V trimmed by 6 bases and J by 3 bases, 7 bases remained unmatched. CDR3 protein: CASSYRSGVYEQYF. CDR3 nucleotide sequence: TGTGCCAGCAGCTACCGTAGCGGGGTCTACGAGCAGTACTTC.

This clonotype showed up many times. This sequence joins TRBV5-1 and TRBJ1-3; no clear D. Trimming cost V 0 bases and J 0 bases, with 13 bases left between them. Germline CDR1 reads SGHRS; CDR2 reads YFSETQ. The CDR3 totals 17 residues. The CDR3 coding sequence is TGCGCCAGCAGCTTGGCTGCCTCACGCAACTCTGGAAACACCATATATTTT. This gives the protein CASSLAASRNSGNTIYF. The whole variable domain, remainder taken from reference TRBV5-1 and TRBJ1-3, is KAGVTQTPRYLIKTRGQQVTLSCSPISGHRSVSWYQQTPGQGLQFLFEYFSETQRNKGNFPGRFSGRQFSNSRSEMNVSTLELGDSALYLCASSLAASRNSGNTIYFGEGSWLTVV.

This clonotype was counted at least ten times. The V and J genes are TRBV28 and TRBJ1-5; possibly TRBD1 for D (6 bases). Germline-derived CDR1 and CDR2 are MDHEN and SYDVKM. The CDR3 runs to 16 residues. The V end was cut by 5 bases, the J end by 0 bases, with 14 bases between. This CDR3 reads CASSPEGGYSNQPQHF. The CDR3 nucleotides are TGTGCCAGCAGTCCGGAAGGGGGGTATAGCAATCAGCCCCAGCATTTT.

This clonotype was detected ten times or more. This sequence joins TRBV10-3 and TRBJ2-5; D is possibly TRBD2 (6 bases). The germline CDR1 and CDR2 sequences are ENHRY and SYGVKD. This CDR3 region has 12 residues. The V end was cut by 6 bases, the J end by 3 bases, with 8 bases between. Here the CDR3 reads CAISLAEETQYF. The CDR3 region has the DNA TGTGCCATCAGCTTAGCGGAAGAGACCCAGTACTTC.

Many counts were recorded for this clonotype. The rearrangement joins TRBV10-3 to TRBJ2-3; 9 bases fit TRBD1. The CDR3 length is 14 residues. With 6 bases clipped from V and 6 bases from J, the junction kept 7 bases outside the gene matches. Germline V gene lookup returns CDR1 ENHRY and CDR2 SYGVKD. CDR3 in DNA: TGTGCCATCAGCCGGGACAGGGATATCGATACGCAGTATTTT. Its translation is CAISRDRDIDTQYF.

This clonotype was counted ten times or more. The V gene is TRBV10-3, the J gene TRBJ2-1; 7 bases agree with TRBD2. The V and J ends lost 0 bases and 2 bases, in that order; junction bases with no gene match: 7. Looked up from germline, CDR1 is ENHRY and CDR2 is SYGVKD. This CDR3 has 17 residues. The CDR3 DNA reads TGTGCCATCAGTGAGTCTGGGGCGGGGGAAGCCTACAATGAGCAGTTCTTC. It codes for CAISESGAGEAYNEQFF.

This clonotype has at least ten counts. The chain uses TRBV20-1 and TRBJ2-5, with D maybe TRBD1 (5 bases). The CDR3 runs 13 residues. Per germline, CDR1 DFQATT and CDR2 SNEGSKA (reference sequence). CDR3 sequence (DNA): TGCAGCCAAAGCCAAGGGGTTTTGGAGACCCAGTACTTC. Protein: CSQSQGVLETQYF.